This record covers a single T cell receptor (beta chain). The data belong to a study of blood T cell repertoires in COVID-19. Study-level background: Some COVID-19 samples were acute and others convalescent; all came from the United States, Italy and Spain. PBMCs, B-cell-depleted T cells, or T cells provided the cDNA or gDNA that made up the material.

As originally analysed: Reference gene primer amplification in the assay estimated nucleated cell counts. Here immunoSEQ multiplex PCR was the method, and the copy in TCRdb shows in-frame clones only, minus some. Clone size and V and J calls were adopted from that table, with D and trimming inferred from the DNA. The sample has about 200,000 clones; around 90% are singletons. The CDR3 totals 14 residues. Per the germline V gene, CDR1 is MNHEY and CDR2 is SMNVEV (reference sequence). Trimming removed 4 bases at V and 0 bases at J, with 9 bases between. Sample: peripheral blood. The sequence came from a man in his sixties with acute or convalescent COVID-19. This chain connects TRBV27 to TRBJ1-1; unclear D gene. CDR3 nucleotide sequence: TGTGCCAGCAGTTGGAGGTCAATGAACACTGAAGCTTTCTTT. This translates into CASSWRSMNTEAFF.